The following is a T cell receptor beta chain sequence with its context. The sample belongs to a study of T-cell memory formation after mild COVID-19. In TCRdb, the 5' RACE reads were re-called with MiXCR into one record per CDR3 protein. The data contain about 390,000 distinct CDR3 sequences, roughly 15% of them singletons. The germline gives CDR1 MNHEY, CDR2 SVGEGT. Trimming shortened V by 7 bases and J by 3 bases, and 16 bases separated the two germline ends. The CDR3 contains 15 residues. Material: PBMCs or a T cell subset sorted from them (not recorded which). The receptor comes from a man in his late teens or twenties who had mild COVID-19 (a few samples of this study predate the infection). Cell type and time point are not known. The J gene is TRBJ1-5, the V gene TRBV6-2 or TRBV6-3, with D unclear. For the CDR3, the DNA is TGTGCCAGCACCACCTACAGCCTATTCAATCAGCCCCAGCATTTT. It is translated as CASTTYSLFNQPQHF.